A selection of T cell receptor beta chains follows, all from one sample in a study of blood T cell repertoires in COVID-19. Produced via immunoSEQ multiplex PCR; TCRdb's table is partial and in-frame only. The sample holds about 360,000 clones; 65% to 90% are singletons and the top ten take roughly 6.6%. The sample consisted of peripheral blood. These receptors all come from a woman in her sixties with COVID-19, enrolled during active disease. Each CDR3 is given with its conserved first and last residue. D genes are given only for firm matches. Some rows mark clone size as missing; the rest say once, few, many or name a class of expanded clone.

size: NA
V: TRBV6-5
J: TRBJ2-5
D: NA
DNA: TGTGCCAGCAGTTACTTCAGGGGGGCAGAGACCCAGTACTTC
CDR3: CASSYFRGAETQYF

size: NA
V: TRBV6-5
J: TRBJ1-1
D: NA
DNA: TGTGCCAGCAGAAAAGGGGGGGGCTCAAACACTGAAGCTTTCTTT
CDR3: CASRKGGGSNTEAFF

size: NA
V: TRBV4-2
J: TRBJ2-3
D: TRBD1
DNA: TGTGCCAGCAGGGGGACAGGGTTGGCAGATACGCAGTATTTT
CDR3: CASRGTGLADTQYF

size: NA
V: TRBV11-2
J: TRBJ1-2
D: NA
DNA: TGTGCCAGCAGCCCCGAGGGATTTGTAGGTTACACCTTC
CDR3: CASSPEGFVGYTF

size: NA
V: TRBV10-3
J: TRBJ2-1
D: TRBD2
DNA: TGTGCCATCAGTGAGCCTCCTACTAGCGGGGGGGCCTATGAGCAGTTCTTC
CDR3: CAISEPPTSGGAYEQFF

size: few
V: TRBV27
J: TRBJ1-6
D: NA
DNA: TGTGCCAGCAAGTCGTTAGTTAGGGGCTCCTATAATTCACCCCTCCACTTT
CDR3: CASKSLVRGSYNSPLHF

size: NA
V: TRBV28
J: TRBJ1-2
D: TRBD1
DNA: TGTGCCAGCAGGACAGGGATGGGTGGCTACACCTTC
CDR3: CASRTGMGGYTF

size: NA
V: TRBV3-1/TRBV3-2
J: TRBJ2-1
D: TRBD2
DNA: TGTGCCAGTCACCCAAATCCAGCTAGCGGGGCCTACAATGAGCAGTTCTTC
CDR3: CASHPNPASGAYNEQFF

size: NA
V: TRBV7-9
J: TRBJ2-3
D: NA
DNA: TGTGCCAGCAGCCCGTCGGGGGGCCGGGGGACAGATACGCAGTATTTT
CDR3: CASSPSGGRGTDTQYF

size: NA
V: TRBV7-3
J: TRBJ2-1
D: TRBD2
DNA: TGTGCCAGCAGCTCGGGACTAGCGGGGGGAGGGAATGAGCAGTTCTTC
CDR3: CASSSGLAGGGNEQFF

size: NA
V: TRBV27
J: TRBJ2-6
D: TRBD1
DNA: TGTGCCAGCAGAAAGACAGGGGGGGTTCCTGGGGCCAACGTCCTGACTTTC
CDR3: CASRKTGGVPGANVLTF

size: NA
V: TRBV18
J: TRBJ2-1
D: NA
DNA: TGTGCCAGCTCACCACCGGGCAGGCGGGGCGAGCAGTTCTTC
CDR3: CASSPPGRRGEQFF

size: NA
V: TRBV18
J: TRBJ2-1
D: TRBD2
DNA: TGTGCCAGCTCACCACCGGGACTAGCGGGGGGGCAGGGTGAGCAGTTCTTC
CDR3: CASSPPGLAGGQGEQFF

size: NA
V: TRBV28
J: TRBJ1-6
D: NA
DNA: TGTGCCAGCAGTTTCAGTGGGCGGGATAATTCACCCCTCCACTTT
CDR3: CASSFSGRDNSPLHF

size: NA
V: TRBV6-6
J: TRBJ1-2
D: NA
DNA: TGTGCCAGCAGTTACCCTGATGGCTACACCTTC
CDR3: CASSYPDGYTF

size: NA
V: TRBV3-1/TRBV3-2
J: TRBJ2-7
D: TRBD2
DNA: TGTGCCAGCAGTGTGGGACTAGCGAGAACCTACGAGCAGTACTTC
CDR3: CASSVGLARTYEQYF

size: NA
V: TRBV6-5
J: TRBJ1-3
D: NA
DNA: TGTGCCAGCAGTTACGGGACAACTGGAAACACCATATATTTT
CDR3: CASSYGTTGNTIYF

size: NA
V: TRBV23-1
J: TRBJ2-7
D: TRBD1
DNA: TGCGCCAGCATTCACATGACAGGGGCTTCTTTCTCCTACGAGCAGTACTTC
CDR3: CASIHMTGASFSYEQYF

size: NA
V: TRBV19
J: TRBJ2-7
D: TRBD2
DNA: TGTGCCAGACGAAGGCGGGGGGGCTCCTACGAGCAGTACTTC
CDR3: CARRRRGGSYEQYF

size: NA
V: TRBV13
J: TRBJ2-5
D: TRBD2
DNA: TGTGCCAGCAGCGCAAGCGGGGGTCTGGAGACCCAGTACTTC
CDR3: CASSASGGLETQYF

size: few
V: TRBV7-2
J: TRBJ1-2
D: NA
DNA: TGTGCCAGCAGCGCGAACCCTTATGGCTACACCTTC
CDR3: CASSANPYGYTF

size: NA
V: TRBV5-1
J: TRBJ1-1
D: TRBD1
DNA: TGCGCCAGCAGCAAAAATACAGGGGTGAACACTGAAGCTTTCTTT
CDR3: CASSKNTGVNTEAFF

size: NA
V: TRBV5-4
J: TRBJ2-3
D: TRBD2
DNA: TGTGCCAGCAGCACTAGACTAGCGGGGCCCACAGATACGCAGTATTTT
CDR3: CASSTRLAGPTDTQYF

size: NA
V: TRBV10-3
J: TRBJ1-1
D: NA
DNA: TGTGCCATCAGTGTAAGTGGCACGAACACTGAAGCTTTCTTT
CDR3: CAISVSGTNTEAFF

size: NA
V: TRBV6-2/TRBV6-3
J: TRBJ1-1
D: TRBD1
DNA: TGTGCCAGCAGCCGCGGCAGGACAGGGCGAAATGAAGCTTTCTTT
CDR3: CASSRGRTGRNEAFF

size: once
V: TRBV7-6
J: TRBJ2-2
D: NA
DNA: TGTGCCAGCAGCTTGACAGTTTCGAACACCGGGGAGCTGTTTTTT
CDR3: CASSLTVSNTGELFF

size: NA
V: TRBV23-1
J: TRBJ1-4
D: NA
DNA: TGCGCCAGCAGTCAAACCCCAATGAAAAGTGCGACGGAGACTAATGAAAAACTGTTTTTT
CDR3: CASSQTPMKSATETNEKLFF

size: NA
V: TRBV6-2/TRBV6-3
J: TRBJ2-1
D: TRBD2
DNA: TGTGCCAGCAGTTACAAAGCGGGGGGAGGTTACAATGAGCAGTTCTTC
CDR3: CASSYKAGGGYNEQFF

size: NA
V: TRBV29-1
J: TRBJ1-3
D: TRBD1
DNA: TGCAGCGTTGGGACAGGGGGCTCTGGAAACACCATATATTTT
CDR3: CSVGTGGSGNTIYF

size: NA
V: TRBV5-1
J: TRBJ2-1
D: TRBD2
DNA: TGCGCCAGCAGCTTAAGGTCCGGGACTAGCGGGGGAAATGAGCAGTTCTTC
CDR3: CASSLRSGTSGGNEQFF

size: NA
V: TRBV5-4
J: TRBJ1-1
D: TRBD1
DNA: TGTGCCAGCAGCTCTCTGGACAGGGCGGACACTGAAGCTTTCTTT
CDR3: CASSSLDRADTEAFF

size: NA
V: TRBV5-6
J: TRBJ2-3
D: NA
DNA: TGTGCCAGCAGCCCCCCTAGCACAGATACGCAGTATTTT
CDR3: CASSPPSTDTQYF

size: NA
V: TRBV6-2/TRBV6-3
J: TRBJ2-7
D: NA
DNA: TGTGCCAGCAGTTACCCAGGACAGCCCTACGAGCAGTACTTC
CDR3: CASSYPGQPYEQYF

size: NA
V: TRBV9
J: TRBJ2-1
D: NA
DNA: TGTGCCAGCAGCGTAGACAGCGGCGACTACAATGAGCAGTTCTTC
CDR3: CASSVDSGDYNEQFF

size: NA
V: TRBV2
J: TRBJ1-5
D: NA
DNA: TGTGCCAGCAGCGTGGGGCTCCATCAGCCCCAGCATTTT
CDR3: CASSVGLHQPQHF

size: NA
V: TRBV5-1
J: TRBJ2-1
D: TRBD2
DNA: TGCGCCAGCAGCTACCAGAGCGGGAGCTCCTACAATGAGCAGTTCTTC
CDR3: CASSYQSGSSYNEQFF

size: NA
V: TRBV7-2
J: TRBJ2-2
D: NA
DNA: TGTGCCAGCAGCCCCGGGTGGGGGGTTCGGACCGGGGAGCTGTTTTTT
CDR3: CASSPGWGVRTGELFF

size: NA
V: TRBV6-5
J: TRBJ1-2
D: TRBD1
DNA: TGTGCCAGCAGCCGACAGGGTGCGAATGGCTACACCTTC
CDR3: CASSRQGANGYTF

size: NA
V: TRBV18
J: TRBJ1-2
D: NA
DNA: TGTGCCAGCTCACCAGCGGTCGGGGGCTATGGCTACACCTTC
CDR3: CASSPAVGGYGYTF

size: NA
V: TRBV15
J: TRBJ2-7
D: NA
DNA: TGTGCCACCAGCAGAGAGAGGTCGACCGGCGAGCAGTACTTC
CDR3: CATSRERSTGEQYF

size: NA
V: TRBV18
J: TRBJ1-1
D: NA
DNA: TGTGCCAGCTCACGGGTGACAGATAAGAACACTGAAGCTTTCTTT
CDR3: CASSRVTDKNTEAFF

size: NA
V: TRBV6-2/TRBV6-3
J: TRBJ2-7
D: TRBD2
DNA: TGTGCCAGCAGTGACTCGCAATCAGTAGCGGGGGACTCCTACGAGCAGTACTTC
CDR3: CASSDSQSVAGDSYEQYF

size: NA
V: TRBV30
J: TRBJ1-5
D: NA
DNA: TGTGCCTGGAGTCCTATCGGGGGAGTAGGCAATCAGCCCCAGCATTTT
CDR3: CAWSPIGGVGNQPQHF

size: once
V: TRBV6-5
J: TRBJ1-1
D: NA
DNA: TGTGCCAGCAAGGAGGACTTGAACACTGAAGCTTTCTTT
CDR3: CASKEDLNTEAFF

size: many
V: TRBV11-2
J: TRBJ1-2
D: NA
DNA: TGTGCCAGCAGCCAGGGGTCTGGGGATGGCTACACCTTC
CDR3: CASSQGSGDGYTF

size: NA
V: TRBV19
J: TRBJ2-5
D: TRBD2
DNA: TGTGCCAGTAGTGGGACTAGCGGCTATCAAGAGACCCAGTACTTC
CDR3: CASSGTSGYQETQYF

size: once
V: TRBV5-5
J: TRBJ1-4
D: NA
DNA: TGTGCCAGCAGCCGGACTACAACTAATGAAAAACTGTTTTTT
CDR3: CASSRTTTNEKLFF

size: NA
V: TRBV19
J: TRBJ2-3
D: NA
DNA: TGTGCCAGTAGGGATAGGGGCAATACGCAGTATTTT
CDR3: CASRDRGNTQYF

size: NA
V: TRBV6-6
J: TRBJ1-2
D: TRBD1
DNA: TGTGCCAGCTACCCCTCGGGGCAGGGGGCCATCTATGGCTACACCTTC
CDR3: CASYPSGQGAIYGYTF

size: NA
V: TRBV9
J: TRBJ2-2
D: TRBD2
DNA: TGTGCCAGCAGCGTAACCACCCCCGTTGCTGGAGCGGGGGGGCCCGGGGAGCTGTTTTTT
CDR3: CASSVTTPVAGAGGPGELFF

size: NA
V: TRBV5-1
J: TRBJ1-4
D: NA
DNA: TGCGCCAGCAGCTTGGGCTACAGTAACTGGGATGAAAAACTGTTTTTT
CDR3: CASSLGYSNWDEKLFF